This entry lists 5 T cell receptor beta chains sequenced from one sample in a study of T cell responses to AZD1222 COVID-19 vaccine. The table came from immunoSEQ multiplex PCR; TCRdb's copy has only in-frame clones and leaves some out. The table includes over 100,000 clones, just over 90% detected once. Sample: peripheral blood, taken on day 0 of AZD1222 vaccination. Receptors were obtained from an adult in good health.

The chain recombines TRBV2 with TRBJ2-1, with TRBD2 matching over 11 bases. The V and J ends lost 7 bases and 3 bases, in that order; junction bases with no gene match: 5. This CDR3 has 15 residues. Germline CDR1 reads SNHLY; CDR2 reads FYNNEI. CDR3: CASKGTSGVYNEQFF. The CDR3 region has the DNA TGTGCCAGCAAAGGGACTAGCGGAGTCTACAATGAGCAGTTCTTC.

The rearrangement links TRBV7-2 to TRBJ1-2; possible D gene TRBD1, 6 bases. Deletions cut 0 bases from V and 8 bases from J, with 13 bases between. The CDR3 runs 14 residues. Germline CDR1 is SGHTA and CDR2 is FQGNSA. CDR3 in amino acids: CASSLAWAGEGYTF. CDR3 coding DNA: TGTGCCAGCAGCTTAGCGTGGGCAGGGGAAGGCTACACCTTC.

The V call is TRBV30, the J call TRBJ1-1, with 9 bases that match TRBD1. This CDR3 region has 16 residues. Germline loops: CDR1 GTSNPN, CDR2 SVGIG (reference sequence). Trimming at V came to 2 bases and at J to 5 bases, leaving 12 bases not matched to a gene. The CDR3 region is CAWSPSGQGYITEAFF. CDR3 bases: TGTGCCTGGAGTCCGTCGGGACAGGGTTATATAACTGAAGCTTTCTTT.

This clone was counted between two and nine times. The rearrangement links TRBV9 to TRBJ1-2, with no clear D. V was shortened by 3 bases and J by 7 bases, with 10 bases between the two germline ends. Germline loops: CDR1 SGDLS, CDR2 YYNGEE. This CDR3 has 12 amino acids. This CDR3 reads CASSAMVRGYTF. Written as DNA, the CDR3 is TGTGCCAGCAGCGCCATGGTACGTGGCTACACCTTC.

This chain joins TRBV19 and TRBJ2-6; D possibly corresponds to TRBD2 (5 bases). The CDR3 extends over 16 amino acids. Trimming removed 9 bases from V and 4 bases from J, with 19 bases in between. Germline V gene lookup returns CDR1 LNHDA and CDR2 SQIVND (reference sequence). The CDR3 nucleotides are TGTGCCAGCACGAGACGGGGAACTGCGGGGGCCAACGTCCTGACTTTC. Translation: CASTRRGTAGANVLTF.